These 30 T cell receptor beta chains share one sample of origin, sequenced in a study of T cells after yellow fever vaccination (dated by TCRdb to the late 2010s). Library preparation used 5' RACE. The reads were generated on an Illumina HiSeq 2500. TCRdb trimmed public reads at Q25 via fastp, called clones via MiXCR and kept in-frame beta chains. Entries are consolidated by CDR3 protein sequence, retaining the most common genes and DNA. This sample comprises 200,000 to 300,000 distinct CDR3 sequences, 5.5% to 8.5% of them detected only once. The ten largest account for more than 0.85% of the sample. Explained via the paper, the treatment or condition label denotes: live attenuated yellow fever vaccine strain. Sequences were derived from CD4+ T cells sorted from PBMCs, sampled on the day of the yellow fever booster vaccination. The receptor source for this set is a man between 25 and 39 years old who received the YFV17D yellow fever vaccine.

V usage is TRBV6-2 or TRBV6-3 and J usage is TRBJ1-1; D not resolved. V was cut by 5 bases and J by 4 bases, with 17 bases left in between. The CDR3 consists of 15 residues. The V gene's germline CDR1 is MNHEY and CDR2 SVGEGT. The CDR3 DNA follows: TGTGCCAGCAGTCCATCAGCGGCACGGATCACTGAAGCTTTCTTT. Its protein is CASSPSAARITEAFF.

This clonotype was counted only a few times. This chain connects TRBV27 to TRBJ2-5; 8 bases match TRBD1. Per the germline V gene, CDR1 is MNHEY and CDR2 is SMNVEV (reference sequence). Trimming took 5 bases from V and 3 from J; bases not matched to a gene: 8. The CDR3 totals 15 residues. Here the CDR3 DNA reads TGTGCCAGCAGTAACCGACAGGGGTTCGAAGAGACCCAGTACTTC. Amino acids: CASSNRQGFEETQYF.

J is TRBJ1-4 and V is TRBV20-1; D is unclear. With 3 bases removed from V and 7 bases from J, the gap between germline ends came to 15 bases. CDR3 length: 14 residues. The germline V gene has CDR1 DFQATT and CDR2 SNEGSKA (reference sequence). The CDR3 protein is CSASLPAAGEKLFF. Here the CDR3 DNA reads TGCAGTGCTAGTCTTCCCGCCGCGGGTGAAAAACTGTTTTTT.

The sample holds many counts of this clonotype. The rearrangement links TRBV28 to TRBJ2-1; D possibly corresponds to TRBD2 (6 bases). V was cut by 2 bases and J by 9 bases, with 14 bases left in between. The CDR3 length is 14 residues. Germline V lookup: CDR1 MDHEN, CDR2 SYDVKM. The CDR3 sequence is CASSLAPEGGEQFF. As DNA, the CDR3 is TGTGCCAGCAGTTTAGCCCCCGAGGGAGGTGAGCAGTTCTTC.

This clonotype was recorded many times. A single base separates this from a much larger clone, so it may be a read error. V gene TRBV3-1 combines with J gene TRBJ2-7; unclear D gene. Trimming stripped 3 bases from V and 3 bases from J, with 3 bases between. Per the germline V gene, CDR1 is LGHDT and CDR2 is YNNKEL (reference sequence). This CDR3 is 11 amino acids long. This CDR3 is CASSQLYEQYF. CDR3 in DNA: TGTGCCAGCAGCCAGCTCTACGAGCAGTACTTC.

This clonotype was found a few times. The CDR3 loop is CASSVETRSSYNEQFF. The CDR3 coding sequence is TGTGCCAGCAGCGTAGAGACTAGGAGCTCCTACAATGAGCAGTTCTTC. The chain uses TRBV9 and TRBJ2-1, with a tentative D call TRBD2 (6 bases). Germline CDR1 SGDLS, CDR2 YYNGEE. With 0 bases removed from V and 0 bases from J, the gap between germline ends came to 10 bases. CDR3 size: 16 residues. The full variable domain, with the rest looked up from reference TRBV9 and TRBJ2-1, is DSGVTQTPKHLITATGQRVTLRCSPRSGDLSVYWYQQSLDQGLQFLIQYYNGEERAKGNILERFSAQQFPDLHSELNLSSLELGDSALYFCASSVETRSSYNEQFFGPGTRLTVL.

This clonotype was detected many times. CDR3 nucleotide sequence: TGCAGTGCTTCCCACACAGATACGCAGTATTTT. Translating it yields CSASHTDTQYF. V gene TRBV20-1 combines with J gene TRBJ2-3; D unclear. Trimming took 5 bases from V and 2 from J, leaving 5 bases between them. Germline V lookup: CDR1 DFQATT, CDR2 SNEGSKA (reference sequence). This CDR3 has 11 amino acids.

This clonotype came up many times. The V and J genes are TRBV7-9 and TRBJ1-6; D unclear. The germline CDR1 and CDR2 sequences are SEHNR and FQNEAQ (reference sequence). The CDR3 is 13 amino acids. The V gene lost 4 bases and the J gene lost 8 bases, with 9 bases spanning the gap. CDR3 sequence (DNA): TGTGCCAGCAGCTCCATAACCTATTCACCCCTCCACTTT. Its protein is CASSSITYSPLHF.

In its sample, this clonotype was seen many times. The rearrangement joins TRBV6-2 or TRBV6-3 to TRBJ2-6; D is ambiguous. In germline, CDR1 is MNHEY, CDR2 SVGEGT. This CDR3 is 17 amino acids long. The V and J ends lost 8 bases and 2 bases respectively, with 19 bases between them. The CDR3 DNA sequence: TGTGCCAGCCTTACGGCCACGGGTGAGACTGGGGCCAACGTCCTGACTTTC. Translated, it gives CASLTATGETGANVLTF.

There are many counts of this clonotype. The V call is TRBV7-2, the J call TRBJ2-5; D is possibly TRBD1 (6 bases). CDR3 length: 14 amino acids. The germline V gene encodes CDR1 SGHTA and CDR2 FQGNSA. V lost 4 bases to trimming and J lost 7 bases, with 16 bases between them. CDR3 loop: CASSSPQGKGTQYF. Here the CDR3 DNA reads TGTGCCAGCAGCTCCCCCCAGGGGAAGGGGACCCAGTACTTC.

In its sample, this clonotype was seen a few times. The chain is built from TRBV11-2 and TRBJ2-7; 8 bases align to TRBD1. This CDR3 comprises 17 residues. Trimming removed 1 base from V and 3 bases from J; junction bases left unmatched: 11. Looked up from germline, CDR1 is SGHAT and CDR2 is FQNNGV. CDR3 protein: CASSLGFRDRQRYEQYF. DNA of the CDR3: TGTGCCAGCAGCTTAGGCTTCCGGGACAGGCAGCGCTACGAGCAGTACTTC.

This clonotype was detected ten times or more. The chain is built from TRBV12-3 or TRBV12-4 and TRBJ2-7; TRBD2 might be the D (6 bases). Between the trimmed V and J ends, which lost 3 bases and 6 bases, there was a span of 9 bases. The CDR3 covers 12 residues. For the CDR3, the DNA is TGTGCCAGCAGTTTTGGGACTCTCGAGCAGTACTTC. It translates to CASSFGTLEQYF.

This clonotype has ten or more counts. The V and J genes are TRBV6-5 and TRBJ1-1, with TRBD1 identical over 11 bases. The ends lost 6 bases at V and 8 bases at J; junction bases unmatched: 8. The CDR3 sequence is 14 residues long. The germline V gene has CDR1 MNHEY and CDR2 SVGAGI. The CDR3 DNA reads as TGTGCCAGCAGCCCCCGGACAGGGGGCGGGGAAGCTTTCTTT. This encodes CASSPRTGGGEAFF.

This clonotype was observed a few times. The V and J genes are TRBV28 and TRBJ1-5; D is unclear. This CDR3 has 14 residues. Trimming took off 6 bases at V and 1 base at J, with 10 bases between the two ends. The germline gives CDR1 MDHEN, CDR2 SYDVKM. The CDR3 nucleotides read TGTGCCAGCAGGGGCGAGTTGAGCAATCAGCCCCAGCATTTT. This gives the protein CASRGELSNQPQHF.

Many counts were recorded for this clonotype. In DNA, the CDR3 is TGTGCCAGCAGTTACTCGTCCCTAGCGATGACCTACGAGCAGTACTTC. Translated: CASSYSSLAMTYEQYF. The chain couples TRBV6-5 to TRBJ2-7, with D possibly being TRBD2 (6 bases). Germline loops: CDR1 MNHEY, CDR2 SVGAGI. The CDR3 has 16 amino acids. Trimming shortened V by 0 bases and J by 2 bases, and 14 bases separated the two germline ends.

This clonotype appeared a few times. The rearrangement joins TRBV20-1 to TRBJ2-7; a weak D match, TRBD1 (6 bases). The CDR3 loop spans 12 amino acids. The V and J ends lost 4 bases and 3 bases respectively, with 10 bases between them. The germline V gene encodes CDR1 DFQATT and CDR2 SNEGSKA (reference sequence). The CDR3 is CSATDRGYEQYF. Written as DNA, the CDR3 is TGCAGTGCTACGGACAGAGGCTACGAGCAGTACTTC.

This clonotype was seen repeatedly, ten times or more. This chain links TRBV28 with TRBJ2-3, with 7 nucleotides matching TRBD2. The CDR3 runs 16 residues. Germline V gene lookup returns CDR1 MDHEN and CDR2 SYDVKM. V dropped 4 bases and J dropped 2; count of bases not matched to a gene: 9. CDR3 in amino acids: CASSSQAGSHTDTQYF. The CDR3 DNA is TGTGCCAGCAGTTCCCAAGCGGGGTCCCACACAGATACGCAGTATTTT.

This clonotype has a handful of counts. The chain carries TRBV5-1 and TRBJ2-1; 7 bases map to TRBD1. The CDR3 has 17 residues. Germline V CDR1 and CDR2: SGHRS, YFSETQ. V dropped 4 bases and J dropped 1; count of bases not matched to a gene: 11. CDR3 sequence: CASSVFGGRGSYNEQFF. The CDR3, as DNA: TGCGCCAGCAGCGTCTTCGGTGGCAGGGGGTCCTACAATGAGCAGTTCTTC.

This clonotype was recorded a few times. This chain links TRBV6-6 with TRBJ1-1; D not certain. In germline, CDR1 is MNHNY, CDR2 SVGAGI (reference sequence). Trimming pared 4 bases from V and 10 bases from J, leaving 13 bases between. The CDR3 totals 12 residues. The CDR3 DNA reads as TGTGCCAGCAGTTCAGGCCTCCTGGGAGCTTTCTTT. It translates to CASSSGLLGAFF.

The CDR3 DNA reads as TGCGCCAGCAGCTACAACGTCGGGGGTCAGATAGGGGACACTGAAGCTTTCTTT. Its protein is CASSYNVGGQIGDTEAFF. J is TRBJ1-1 and V is TRBV5-1; tentative D call: TRBD1 (5 bases). Trimming stripped 3 bases from V and 3 bases from J, with 24 bases between. The CDR3 is 18 amino acids. CDR1 is SGHRS and CDR2 is YFSETQ in the germline V gene.

J is TRBJ1-2 and V is TRBV20-1; D may be TRBD1 (6 bases). V was trimmed by 3 bases and J by 2 bases, leaving 7 bases between them. This CDR3 comprises 12 residues. Germline V gene lookup returns CDR1 DFQATT and CDR2 SNEGSKA (reference sequence). CDR3 protein: CSASTGNYGYTF. DNA for the CDR3: TGCAGTGCTAGTACAGGGAACTATGGCTACACCTTC.

The chain employs TRBV20-1 and TRBJ2-7; 7 bases are a match to TRBD1. V gave up 6 bases and J gave up 6 bases; unmatched junction bases: 8. Germline CDR1 reads DFQATT; CDR2 reads SNEGSKA (reference sequence). CDR3 length: 12 amino acids. CDR3 DNA sequence: TGCAGTGCGCCTAGAGGGGGCGGCGAGCAGTACTTC. Protein sequence: CSAPRGGGEQYF.

The chain links TRBV5-4 to TRBJ2-5, with a tentative D call TRBD2 (5 bases). Germline loops: CDR1 SGHNT, CDR2 YYREEE (reference sequence). The V end was cut by 1 base, the J end by 5 bases, with 9 bases between. This CDR3 is 13 amino acids long. The CDR3 nucleotides read TGTGCCAGCAGCTTGTCGACTACGGAGACCCAGTACTTC. It translates to CASSLSTTETQYF.

A remark on this clonotype: This clone may be a read error of a much larger clone one base away. The rearrangement uses TRBV7-2 and TRBJ2-3; D perhaps matches TRBD1 (5 bases). The CDR3 runs 14 residues. Germline values: CDR1 SGHTA, CDR2 FQGNSA. The CDR3 spells CACSLVGGTDTQYF. Here the CDR3 DNA reads TGTGCCTGCAGCCTCGTAGGGGGCACAGATACGCAGTATTTT.

This clonotype was recorded a few times. The chain uses TRBV18 and TRBJ1-6; weak D call: TRBD1 (6 bases). Trimming took 1 base from V and 7 from J, leaving 8 bases between them. This CDR3 comprises 14 residues. The germline V gene has CDR1 KGHSH and CDR2 LQKENI. CDR3 region: CASSPRDKNSPLHF. DNA for the CDR3: TGTGCCAGCTCACCACGGGACAAGAATTCACCCCTCCACTTT. Supplemented by reference TRBV18 and TRBJ1-6, the full variable domain reads NAGVMQNPRHLVRRRGQEARLRCSPMKGHSHVYWYRQLPEEGLKFMVYLQKENIIDESGMPKERFSAEFPKEGPSILRIQQVVRGDSAAYFCASSPRDKNSPLHFGNGTRLTVT.

This clonotype was seen a handful of times. The V call is TRBV7-9, the J call TRBJ2-1, with 9 bases fitting TRBD2. The CDR3 covers 15 residues. The ends lost 2 bases at V and 8 bases at J; junction bases unmatched: 7. CDR1 is SEHNR and CDR2 is FQNEAQ in the germline V gene (reference sequence). The CDR3 here is CASSLFGRLADEQFF. The CDR3 DNA reads TGTGCCAGCAGCTTATTTGGACGACTAGCGGATGAGCAGTTCTTC. Full variable domain (missing parts from reference TRBV7-9 and TRBJ2-1): DTGVSQNPRHKITKRGQNVTFRCDPISEHNRLYWYRQTLGQGPEFLTYFQNEAQLEKSRLLSDRFSAERPKGSFSTLEIQRTEQGDSAMYLCASSLFGRLADEQFFGPGTRLTVL.

In this sample, this clonotype turned up many times. V is TRBV5-1 and J is TRBJ2-3; D is undetermined. The V gene's germline CDR1 is SGHRS and CDR2 YFSETQ. V was shortened by 1 base and J by 0 bases, with 6 bases between the two germline ends. CDR3 size: 14 residues. DNA for the CDR3: TGCGCCAGCAGCTTGAAGCAGAGCACAGATACGCAGTATTTT. As protein: CASSLKQSTDTQYF.

In this sample, this clonotype turned up a few times. The chain joins TRBV3-1 to TRBJ1-1; D is uncertain. V was trimmed by 1 base and J by 4 bases, leaving 13 bases between them. Germline-derived CDR1 and CDR2 are LGHDT and YNNKEL (reference sequence). The CDR3 loop spans 15 amino acids. The CDR3 sequence: CASSQVGRWGTEAFF. The CDR3 DNA sequence: TGTGCCAGCAGCCAAGTAGGCCGGTGGGGCACTGAAGCTTTCTTT.

This chain connects TRBV3-1 to TRBJ2-5, with TRBD2 matching over 8 bases. With V trimmed by 4 bases and J by 3 bases, 10 bases remained unmatched. The CDR3 totals 16 residues. From germline, CDR1 is LGHDT and CDR2 YNNKEL (reference sequence). CDR3: CASSRLSSGDKETQYF. The CDR3 coding sequence is TGTGCCAGCAGCCGTCTAAGTAGCGGGGATAAAGAGACCCAGTACTTC.

This clonotype was recorded a few times. The chain couples TRBV7-3 to TRBJ2-5; 14 positions match TRBD2. CDR1 is SGHTA and CDR2 is FQGTGA in the germline V gene. With 4 bases clipped from V and 5 bases from J, the junction kept 9 bases outside the gene matches. The CDR3 is made up of 17 amino acids. In DNA form, the CDR3 reads TGTGCCAGCAGCTCGACTAGCGGGAGGGCCGGAGGGGAGACCCAGTACTTC. It is translated as CASSSTSGRAGGETQYF.